One and the same sample provided the 8 T cell receptor beta chains below, sequenced in a study of T cell repertoires in cytomegalovirus infection. TCRdb redid the calling of the reads with MiXCR, one entry per CDR3 protein. Of 310,000 or so distinct CDR3 sequences listed, 17% were seen once; the top ten hold approximately 12%. The sequencing input was PBMCs. These receptors all come from a human donor in good health (CMV status not recorded). Some clones in this sample may be carry-over from other donors' samples.

The sample holds many counts of this clonotype. The gene calls are TRBV7-2 and TRBJ2-1; TRBD2 matches 14 bases. With V trimmed by 5 bases and J by 11 bases, 5 bases remained unmatched. Germline V gene sequence: CDR1 SGHTA, CDR2 FQGNSA. The CDR3 extends over 14 amino acids. CDR3 in DNA: TGTGCCAGCAGCCCGGGGACTAGCGGGGGCCAGCAGTTCTTC. Translated, it gives CASSPGTSGGQQFF.

The chain has TRBV6-5 and TRBJ2-1; 8 nucleotides agree with TRBD1. After removal of 0 bases from V and 8 bases from J, the junction contained 6 bases not matched to a gene. The length of the CDR3 is 15 residues. Per the germline V gene, CDR1 is MNHEY and CDR2 is SVGAGI. CDR3 amino acids: CASSYSRAGGYEQFF. The CDR3 coding sequence is TGTGCCAGCAGTTACTCGAGGGCAGGGGGCTATGAGCAGTTCTTC.

This clonotype occurred a few times. This chain connects TRBV5-1 to TRBJ1-4, with D tentatively TRBD1 (5 bases). CDR1 and CDR2 from the germline V gene are SGHRS and YFSETQ. The V gene lost 6 bases and the J gene lost 0 bases, with 12 bases spanning the gap. The CDR3 is 15 amino acids. CDR3 residues: CASTRGDATNEKLFF. The CDR3 nucleotides are TGCGCCAGCACCCGGGGGGATGCAACTAATGAAAAACTGTTTTTT.

In this sample, this clonotype turned up many times. J is TRBJ2-7 and V is TRBV7-2; D is tentatively TRBD1 or TRBD2 (5 bases each). This CDR3 is 14 amino acids long. CDR1 and CDR2 from the germline V gene are SGHTA and FQGNSA. Deletions cut 4 bases from V and 0 bases from J, with 10 bases between. The CDR3 DNA reads as TGTGCCAGCAGCTGGGACGGAAACTCCTACGAGCAGTACTTC. It codes for CASSWDGNSYEQYF.

The V call is TRBV6-6, the J call TRBJ1-4; D gene ambiguous. Germline V lookup: CDR1 MNHNY, CDR2 SVGAGI (reference sequence). The CDR3 has 12 amino acids. Trimming shortened V by 6 bases and J by 4 bases, and 6 bases separated the two germline ends. CDR3 region: CASSPRNEKLFF. CDR3 DNA sequence: TGTGCCAGCAGCCCTCGTAATGAAAAACTGTTTTTT.

This clonotype was observed a single time. The chain has TRBV24-1 and TRBJ1-1, with 7 bases that match TRBD1. CDR1 is KGHDR, CDR2 SFDVKD, per germline. V gave up 8 bases and J gave up 3 bases; unmatched junction bases: 5. The CDR3 has 13 amino acids. The CDR3 nucleotides are TGTGCCACCAAAGGACAGGTTGACACTGAAGCTTTCTTT. This gives the protein CATKGQVDTEAFF.

This clonotype was counted a few times. The V and J genes are TRBV7-2 and TRBJ2-1; 11 positions match TRBD1. There are 16 residues in the CDR3. CDR1 SGHTA and CDR2 FQGNSA come from the germline V gene. The V and J ends lost 1 base and 6 bases, in that order; junction bases with no gene match: 5. The CDR3 region is CASSLGGTGGVNEQFF. In nucleotides, the CDR3 is TGTGCCAGCAGCTTAGGGGGGACAGGGGGGGTCAATGAGCAGTTCTTC.

This clonotype was found a few times. The CDR3 protein is CASSKAGAYEQYF. CDR3 nucleotides: TGTGCCAGCTCGAAGGCAGGTGCTTACGAGCAGTACTTC. V and J are TRBV6-8 and TRBJ2-7; D remains unclear. The CDR3 sequence is 13 residues long. CDR1 MNHGY and CDR2 SAAAGT come from the germline V gene. Trimming removed 8 bases from V and 4 bases from J, with 15 bases in between.